The 32 T cell receptor beta chains given below trace back to one sample, sequenced in a study of long-term antiretroviral therapy in people with HIV. Runs used v3.0 of the immunoSEQ assay and were done at survey level. The assay was immunoSEQ multiplex PCR, and TCRdb's table has in-frame clones only and misses some. The sample lists roughly 45,000 clones; 84% were seen once. Sequencing was performed on unsorted PBMCs, taken 0.8 years after starting antiretroviral therapy. The receptors come from a woman aged 18-30 years with HIV.

This clone was detected once. The J gene is TRBJ1-1, the V gene TRBV2, with D unclear. CDR3 length: 14 residues. Between the trimmed V and J ends, which lost 7 bases and 1 base, there was a span of 13 bases. CDR1 and CDR2 from the germline V gene are SNHLY and FYNNEI. The CDR3 nucleotides read TGTGCCAGCAATCGGGAATTTCGGAACACTGAAGCTTTCTTT. Translating gives CASNREFRNTEAFF.

The chain uses TRBV2 and TRBJ1-1; weak D call: TRBD1 (6 bases). The CDR3 is 14 amino acids. Germline lookup yields CDR1 SNHLY and CDR2 FYNNEI. Trimming took off 6 bases at V and 6 bases at J, with 17 bases between the two ends. Here the CDR3 reads CASRAGTLGSEAFF. The CDR3 DNA reads TGTGCCAGCAGGGCCGGGACATTGGGGTCTGAAGCTTTCTTT.

The chain recombines TRBV29-1 with TRBJ2-6; 7 nucleotides align to TRBD1. The J segment lost 1 base and the V segment lost 5 bases, leaving 11 bases of the junction unmatched. The length of the CDR3 is 17 residues. In germline, CDR1 is SQVTM, CDR2 ANQGSEA. CDR3 DNA sequence: TGCAGCGTTCTAGATGACAGGGTGCCGTCTGGGGCCAACGTCCTGACTTTC. Its translation: CSVLDDRVPSGANVLTF.

In its sample, this clone was seen a few times. This rearrangement joins TRBV27 to TRBJ2-7, with D hard to call. The CDR3 is 10 residues long. With 8 bases removed from V and 3 bases from J, the gap between germline ends came to 5 bases. In germline, CDR1 is MNHEY, CDR2 SMNVEV (reference sequence). CDR3 DNA sequence: TGTGCCAGCGGATTCTACGAGCAGTACTTC. Translation: CASGFYEQYF.

J is TRBJ1-1 and V is TRBV7-9; the D is unclear. V was trimmed by 1 base and J by 2 bases, leaving 11 bases between them. This CDR3 region has 15 residues. Germline V lookup: CDR1 SEHNR, CDR2 FQNEAQ (reference sequence). CDR3 sequence (DNA): TGTGCCAGCAGCTTAGAAGCAGATCAAAACACTGAAGCTTTCTTT. As protein: CASSLEADQNTEAFF.

The rearrangement uses TRBV28 and TRBJ1-2; D gene unclear. V was cut by 7 bases and J by 0 bases, with 12 bases left in between. Per germline, CDR1 MDHEN and CDR2 SYDVKM. CDR3 length: 14 amino acids. CDR3 residues: CASTIHQTNYGYTF. The CDR3 DNA follows: TGTGCCAGCACCATACACCAGACTAACTATGGCTACACCTTC.

The chain has TRBV11-3 and TRBJ2-1; either TRBD1 or TRBD2 may fit D (6 bases each). In germline, CDR1 is SGHNT, CDR2 YENEEA. The germline V and J ends were trimmed by 1 base and 7 bases, with 14 bases remaining between them. The CDR3 runs 15 residues. The CDR3 loop reads CASSLVRGPSNEQFF. The CDR3, as DNA: TGTGCCAGCAGCTTAGTCCGGGGGCCGTCGAATGAGCAGTTCTTC. Full variable domain (outside the CDR3, taken from reference TRBV11-3 and TRBJ2-1): EAGVVQSPRYKIIEKKQPVAFWCNPISGHNTLYWYLQNLGQGPELLIRYENEEAVDDSQLPKDRFSAERLKGVDSTLKIQPAELGDSAVYLCASSLVRGPSNEQFFGPGTRLTVL.

This clone was counted once. The junction shows a germline mismatch at one end, possibly a read error. The CDR3: CARSPYGHVSSHEQYF. For the CDR3, the DNA is TGTGCCAGAAGCCCTTATGGACACGTCTCCTCCCACGAGCAGTACTTC. The genes are TRBV5-3 and TRBJ2-7; D is possibly TRBD1 (5 bases). TRBV5-3 is designated an ORF whose function remains uncertain. This CDR3 has 16 amino acids.

This chain connects TRBV27 to TRBJ2-6; 7 nucleotides align to TRBD1. J lost 0 bases, V lost 5 bases, and 7 bases had no gene match. This CDR3 comprises 17 residues. Per the germline V gene, CDR1 is MNHEY and CDR2 is SMNVEV (reference sequence). CDR3 residues: CASSTANRGSGANVLTF. The CDR3, as DNA: TGTGCCAGCAGTACCGCAAACAGGGGCTCTGGGGCCAACGTCCTGACTTTC.

The rearrangement uses TRBV28 and TRBJ2-7, with 12 bases fitting TRBD2. Germline CDR1 MDHEN, CDR2 SYDVKM. There are 18 residues in the CDR3. The ends lost 5 bases at V and 2 bases at J; junction bases unmatched: 13. CDR3 sequence: CASSIMTSGRLLTYEQYF. The CDR3 DNA follows: TGTGCCAGCAGTATAATGACTAGCGGGAGACTCCTTACCTACGAGCAGTACTTC.

The chain joins TRBV29-1 to TRBJ2-7, with 7 bases identical to TRBD1. CDR1 is SQVTM and CDR2 is ANQGSEA in the germline V gene. CDR3 length: 15 amino acids. V lost 6 bases and J lost 7; bases outside the gene matches: 18. CDR3 residues: CSVQGGRRSPTEQYF. The CDR3 DNA is TGCAGCGTCCAAGGGGGCAGAAGGTCCCCTACGGAGCAGTACTTC.

The chain combines TRBV5-4 with TRBJ1-3, with 7 positions matching TRBD1. Losses at the gene ends were 0 bases for V and 5 bases for J; bases not matched to a gene: 5. The CDR3 has 15 amino acids. Germline-derived CDR1 and CDR2 are SGHNT and YYREEE (reference sequence). The CDR3 protein is CASSLATGDRNTIYF. The CDR3 DNA sequence: TGTGCCAGCAGCTTGGCCACAGGGGATCGAAACACCATATATTTT.

The rearrangement uses TRBV9 and TRBJ2-1; TRBD2 matches 8 bases. Per germline, CDR1 SGDLS and CDR2 YYNGEE. Trimming removed 3 bases from V and 9 bases from J; junction bases left unmatched: 11. The CDR3 contains 15 residues. DNA of the CDR3: TGTGCCAGCAGCGGGGGAAGCGGGAGATCCCCTGAGCAGTTCTTC. The encoded protein is CASSGGSGRSPEQFF.

The chain joins TRBV10-3 to TRBJ2-7; no clear D gene. CDR1 is ENHRY, CDR2 SYGVKD, per germline. The germline V and J ends were trimmed by 6 bases and 0 bases, with 12 bases remaining between them. The CDR3 totals 14 residues. The CDR3 spells CAISLDVRSYEQYF. CDR3 in DNA: TGTGCCATCAGCCTCGACGTCCGCTCCTACGAGCAGTACTTC.

The V call is TRBV11-2, the J call TRBJ2-7; 8 bases fit TRBD2. The length of the CDR3 is 15 residues. The junction had 10 bases not matched to a gene; V was cut back by 5 bases and J by 4 bases. Germline CDR1 and CDR2: SGHAT and FQNNGV. The CDR3 sequence: CASSRATGGVYEQYF. The CDR3 region has the DNA TGTGCCAGCAGCCGCGCCACGGGGGGGGTTTACGAGCAGTACTTC.

Remarks on this clone: At one end the junction does not follow the germline gene, possibly because of a read error. The rearrangement links TRBV5-4 to TRBJ2-7; TRBD2 matches at 7 bases. In germline, CDR1 is SGHNT, CDR2 YYREEE (reference sequence). The CDR3 runs 15 residues. DNA for the CDR3: TGTGCCAGCAGTTTGGGGAGGGAGGGCCCCTACGAGCAGTACTTC. It codes for CASSLGREGPYEQYF.

This chain joins TRBV6-5 and TRBJ2-1, with D perhaps being TRBD1 or TRBD2 (5 bases each). This CDR3 has 15 residues. Trimming removed 2 bases at V and 6 bases at J, with 14 bases between. Germline lookup yields CDR1 MNHEY and CDR2 SVGAGI. The CDR3 sequence is CASSYGLLGVNEQFF. CDR3 nucleotide sequence: TGTGCCAGCAGTTACGGATTACTAGGGGTCAATGAGCAGTTCTTC.

The chain uses TRBV7-2 and TRBJ2-1; D may be TRBD2 (6 bases). The V end was cut by 5 bases, the J end by 2 bases, with 16 bases between. The CDR3 length is 16 residues. The germline CDR1 and CDR2 sequences are SGHTA and FQGNSA. The CDR3 DNA sequence: TGTGCCAGCAGCCTACTAGCTATAGGCCCCTACAATGAGCAGTTCTTC. Amino acid sequence: CASSLLAIGPYNEQFF.

This chain connects TRBV2 to TRBJ2-2; 9 bases are a match to TRBD2. Trimming took 6 bases from V and 5 from J; bases not matched to a gene: 4. Germline V gene lookup returns CDR1 SNHLY and CDR2 FYNNEI. The CDR3 totals 14 residues. The CDR3 spells CASRREGQTGELFF. For the CDR3, the DNA is TGTGCCAGCAGGCGGGAGGGCCAAACCGGGGAGCTGTTTTTT. Complete variable domain (other parts from reference TRBV2 and TRBJ2-2): EPEVTQTPSHQVTQMGQEVILRCVPISNHLYFYWYRQILGQKVEFLVSFYNNEISEKSEIFDDQFSVERPDGSNFTLKIRSTKLEDSAMYFCASRREGQTGELFFGEGSRLTVL.

The CDR3 protein is CSVEDTGQGSYEQYF. DNA of the CDR3: TGCAGCGTTGAAGATACGGGACAGGGGTCCTACGAGCAGTACTTC. V is TRBV29-1 and J is TRBJ2-7; TRBD1 aligns across 10 bases. The V segment lost 0 bases and the J segment 1 base; nucleotides outside the gene matches: 3. Germline V CDR1 and CDR2: SQVTM, ANQGSEA. CDR3 length: 15 amino acids.

This clone was seen only once. The rearrangement uses TRBV5-1 and TRBJ2-7; D perhaps matches TRBD2 (5 bases). Trimming took off 9 bases at V and 5 bases at J, with 15 bases between the two ends. Looked up from germline, CDR1 is SGHRS and CDR2 is YFSETQ. CDR3 size: 12 residues. The CDR3 coding sequence is TGCGCCACCAAAGATACGGGGAACGAGCAGTACTTC. Protein product: CATKDTGNEQYF.

This rearrangement joins TRBV7-7 to TRBJ2-7; no reliable D call. CDR3 length: 14 residues. From germline, CDR1 is SSHAT and CDR2 FNYEAQ (reference sequence). CDR3 nucleotides: TGTGCTAACAATCCAAGGCCAAGCTCCTACGAGCAGTACTTC. Residues: CANNPRPSSYEQYF.

The rearrangement links TRBV10-3 to TRBJ2-4, with a possible D match to TRBD1 (6 bases). CDR3 length: 15 residues. Trimming shortened V by 8 bases and J by 0 bases, and 14 bases separated the two germline ends. In germline, CDR1 is ENHRY, CDR2 SYGVKD. Here the CDR3 reads CAIGGQPLAKNIQYF. DNA of the CDR3: TGTGCCATCGGCGGACAGCCGCTAGCCAAAAACATTCAGTACTTC.

The count of this clone is one. The chain couples TRBV6-5 to TRBJ2-3, with D possibly being TRBD1 (5 bases). This CDR3 region has 14 residues. Germline V gene sequence: CDR1 MNHEY, CDR2 SVGAGI. Between the trimmed V and J ends, which lost 2 bases and 6 bases, there was a span of 12 bases. The CDR3 here is CASSYNRRGDTQYF. CDR3 DNA: TGTGCCAGCAGTTACAACAGGCGAGGTGATACGCAGTATTTT.

The chain uses TRBV6-1 and TRBJ2-7, with 9 bases lining up with TRBD1. The CDR3 runs 14 residues. The V gene end was trimmed by 11 bases and the J gene end by 3 bases; junction bases not matched to a gene: 11. CDR1 and CDR2 from the germline V gene are MNHNS and SASEGT. The CDR3 nucleotides read TGTGCCTTATCTCACACAGGGGGCGGCTACGAGCAGTACTTC. Protein product: CALSHTGGGYEQYF.

This clone occurred a few times. The chain has TRBV25-1 and TRBJ2-1; a weak D match, TRBD1 (5 bases). The CDR3 length is 16 residues. V lost 1 base, J lost 2 bases, and 12 bases lay in between. The germline CDR1 and CDR2 sequences are MGHDK and SYGVNS. The CDR3 protein is CASSEWSQGAYNEQFF. CDR3 nucleotide sequence: TGTGCCAGCAGTGAATGGAGCCAAGGGGCCTACAATGAGCAGTTCTTC.

In nucleotides, the CDR3 is TGTGCCATCAGGGCTGGGACAGGGGTTACCTACGAGCAGTACTTC. Protein: CAIRAGTGVTYEQYF. This chain links TRBV10-3 with TRBJ2-7, with 10 bases matching TRBD1. This CDR3 comprises 15 residues. The junction had 7 bases not matched to a gene; V was cut back by 6 bases and J by 2 bases. Looked up from germline, CDR1 is ENHRY and CDR2 is SYGVKD.

The rearrangement joins TRBV5-4 to TRBJ2-1, with 8 nucleotides matching TRBD2. Germline V CDR1 and CDR2: SGHNT, YYREEE (reference sequence). CDR3 length equals 15 residues. Trimming took 0 bases from V and 2 from J; bases not matched to a gene: 1. This chain's CDR3 is CASSLGSGTYNEQFF. The CDR3 DNA reads TGTGCCAGCAGCTTGGGTAGCGGGACCTACAATGAGCAGTTCTTC.

The rearrangement joins TRBV4-1 to TRBJ1-1, with D perhaps matching TRBD1 (5 bases). The V end was cut by 0 bases, the J end by 8 bases, with 13 bases between. The CDR3 is made up of 14 amino acids. The germline V gene encodes CDR1 MGHRA and CDR2 YSYEKL. The CDR3 nucleotides are TGCGCCAGCAGCCAAGATGGGCTAGGGGTGGAAGCTTTCTTT. Encoded protein: CASSQDGLGVEAFF.

The chain employs TRBV2 and TRBJ2-5; D might be TRBD1 (5 bases). The CDR3 spans 15 residues. Germline V gene sequence: CDR1 SNHLY, CDR2 FYNNEI. V shed 5 bases and J shed 1 base, with 14 bases lying between them. CDR3 coding DNA: TGTGCCAGCAGTCGTCAAGACAGCACCCAAGAGACCCAGTACTTC. It encodes CASSRQDSTQETQYF.

This chain joins TRBV18 and TRBJ1-3, with D perhaps matching TRBD1 (5 bases). Germline V gives CDR1 KGHSH, CDR2 LQKENI. With 5 bases removed from V and 0 bases from J, the gap between germline ends came to 14 bases. CDR3 size: 16 residues. CDR3 DNA sequence: TGTGCCAGCTCAGAGAGACAGCTAAGCTCTGGAAACACCATATATTTT. Translation: CASSERQLSSGNTIYF.

The rearrangement uses TRBV9 and TRBJ2-5; 9 bases match TRBD2. Germline CDR1 reads SGDLS; CDR2 reads YYNGEE. The ends lost 3 bases at V and 4 bases at J; junction bases unmatched: 10. The CDR3 extends over 16 amino acids. The DNA for the CDR3 is TGTGCCAGCAGCGGAGTACATAGCGGGAGTCCAGAGACCCAGTACTTC. It encodes CASSGVHSGSPETQYF. The variable domain in full, with the rest retrieved from reference TRBV9 and TRBJ2-5, is DSGVTQTPKHLITATGQRVTLRCSPRSGDLSVYWYQQSLDQGLQFLIQYYNGEERAKGNILERFSAQQFPDLHSELNLSSLELGDSALYFCASSGVHSGSPETQYFGPGTRLLVL.